Below are 25 T cell receptor beta chains sequenced from a single sample in a study of T cell repertoires in cytomegalovirus infection. These receptors have no identified antigens. One entry per CDR3 protein, called by TCRdb with MiXCR from the reads. The sample comprises approximately 300,000 distinct CDR3 sequences, 20% to 25% of which are singletons, and about 14% rests with the top ten. The source was cultured PBMCs, collected from culture after CMV antigen stimulation. The receptors shown here come from a human donor in good health (CMV status not recorded). Some clones in this sample may be carry-over from other donors' samples.

This clonotype was recorded once. The chain employs TRBV29-1 and TRBJ1-4, with D unresolved. Germline loops: CDR1 SQVTM, CDR2 ANQGSEA. The CDR3 has 13 residues. Trimming stripped 2 bases from V and 8 bases from J, with 12 bases between. The CDR3 DNA reads as TGCAGCGTTGAATTGAACCCCCGCGAAAAACTGTTTTTT. The encoded protein is CSVELNPREKLFF. The full variable domain, in which reference TRBV29-1 and TRBJ1-4 provide the parts outside the CDR3, is SAVISQKPSRDICQRGTSLTIQCQVDSQVTMMFWYRQQPGQSLTLIATANQGSEATYESGFVIDKFPISRPNLTFSTLTVSNMSPEDSSIYLCSVELNPREKLFFGSGTQLSVL.

This clonotype was observed a few times. This chain joins TRBV20-1 and TRBJ2-4; no reliable D call. The CDR3 sequence is 15 residues long. The germline gives CDR1 DFQATT, CDR2 SNEGSKA (reference sequence). Trimming stripped 5 bases from V and 0 bases from J, with 14 bases between. In DNA form, the CDR3 reads TGCAGTGCTCCGAAAGGTCCTCTAGCCAAAAACATTCAGTACTTC. Translating gives CSAPKGPLAKNIQYF.

The chain joins TRBV10-3 to TRBJ1-1; D perhaps matches TRBD1 (6 bases). CDR1 ENHRY and CDR2 SYGVKD come from the germline V gene. V shed 5 bases and J shed 3 bases, with 13 bases lying between them. This CDR3 region has 14 residues. This chain's CDR3 is CAISLTGRDTEAFF. In DNA, the CDR3 is TGTGCCATCAGTTTAACAGGGCGGGACACTGAAGCTTTCTTT.

This clonotype showed up just a few times. V and J are TRBV11-1 and TRBJ1-1, with 8 bases matching TRBD1. Germline-derived CDR1 and CDR2 are SGHAT and FQDESV (reference sequence). J lost 4 bases, V lost 5 bases, and 3 bases had no gene match. The CDR3 runs to 13 residues. The CDR3 DNA is TGTGCCAGCAGCACGGGACAGGTCACTGAAGCTTTCTTT. It specifies CASSTGQVTEAFF.

This clonotype came up many times. The genes are TRBV7-2 and TRBJ2-1; D remains unclear. This CDR3 spans 15 amino acids. From germline, CDR1 is SGHTA and CDR2 FQGNSA. V was trimmed by 0 bases and J by 0 bases, leaving 6 bases between them. This CDR3 is CASSLASSSYNEQFF. In DNA form, the CDR3 reads TGTGCCAGCAGCTTAGCTTCCAGCTCCTACAATGAGCAGTTCTTC.

This clonotype was observed many times. The chain has TRBV12-3 or TRBV12-4 and TRBJ2-5; D possibly corresponds to TRBD2 (5 bases). CDR3 length: 16 residues. V lost 2 bases, J lost 0 bases, and 13 bases lay in between. The CDR3 sequence is CASSLRSGYDQETQYF. The CDR3 DNA reads TGTGCCAGCAGTTTAAGGAGCGGCTATGACCAAGAGACCCAGTACTTC.

The rearrangement joins TRBV6-2 or TRBV6-3 to TRBJ2-1, with TRBD2 matching over 9 bases. Germline V gene sequence: CDR1 MNHEY, CDR2 SVGEGT. After removal of 5 bases from V and 9 bases from J, the junction contained 8 bases not matched to a gene. The CDR3 sequence is 14 residues long. The CDR3 is CASSLIAGAGEQFF. DNA for the CDR3: TGTGCCAGCAGTCTAATAGCGGGAGCGGGTGAGCAGTTCTTC.

This clonotype has ten or more counts. The chain joins TRBV7-8 to TRBJ2-1; tentatively, D is TRBD2 (6 bases). Germline CDR1 and CDR2: SGHVS and FQNEAQ. Trimming pared 6 bases from V and 3 bases from J, leaving 18 bases between. The CDR3 is 16 residues long. The CDR3 bases are TGTGCCAGCAGGTACAGTCGGGAGACAAACTACAATGAGCAGTTCTTC. Protein sequence: CASRYSRETNYNEQFF.

This chain uses TRBV11-1 with TRBJ1-4; D is undetermined. V was clipped by 2 bases and J by 3 bases, with 16 bases between them. CDR1 SGHAT and CDR2 FQDESV come from the germline V gene (reference sequence). The CDR3 sequence is 17 residues long. This chain's CDR3 is CASSLSSPPAANEKLFF. For the CDR3, the DNA is TGTGCCAGCAGCTTATCCAGCCCCCCGGCGGCTAATGAAAAACTGTTTTTT.

This clonotype was seen more than once but under ten times. The V gene is TRBV12-3 or TRBV12-4, the J gene TRBJ2-1, with a weak D call TRBD2 (6 bases). CDR3 length: 16 amino acids. The ends were cut back, 7 bases at V and 0 bases at J, with 16 bases in the middle. DNA of the CDR3: TGTGCCAGCAAATACCGGGACTTCCCCTCCTACAATGAGCAGTTCTTC. Residues: CASKYRDFPSYNEQFF.

In this sample, this clonotype turned up a few times. CDR3 DNA: TGTGCCAGCAGTACAGGAGCAACTAATGAAAAACTGTTTTTT. Protein product: CASSTGATNEKLFF. This chain joins TRBV5-6 and TRBJ1-4; possible D gene TRBD1, 5 bases. Trimming took 5 bases from V and 0 from J, leaving 8 bases between them. Germline V gives CDR1 SGHDT, CDR2 YYEEEE. The CDR3 runs to 14 residues.

The V call is TRBV11-1, the J call TRBJ2-1; weak D call: TRBD2 (6 bases). This CDR3 has 12 amino acids. With 5 bases removed from V and 15 bases from J, the gap between germline ends came to 17 bases. Germline CDR1 SGHAT, CDR2 FQDESV (reference sequence). DNA of the CDR3: TGTGCCAGCAGCCCGGTTGGAGGGACGGGGTTCTTC. Translated, it gives CASSPVGGTGFF.

The chain combines TRBV14 with TRBJ2-1; TRBD1 or TRBD2 may be the D gene (5 bases each). Germline V gene data show CDR1 as SGHDN and CDR2 as FVKESK. This CDR3 spans 16 amino acids. With 4 bases removed from V and 5 bases from J, the gap between germline ends came to 18 bases. The CDR3 DNA is TGTGCCAGCAGCCCGGCCAGGGTAGCGCGACACAATGAGCAGTTCTTC. Residues: CASSPARVARHNEQFF.

The chain employs TRBV6-1 and TRBJ2-4, with D possibly TRBD2 on 7 matching bases. Germline-derived CDR1 and CDR2 are MNHNS and SASEGT. V lost 6 bases and J lost 3, with 15 bases in between. The CDR3 runs 15 residues. The CDR3 is CASRGGGGGKNIQYF. The CDR3 DNA is TGTGCCAGCAGGGGGGGGGGCGGGGGCAAAAACATTCAGTACTTC.

V gene TRBV28 combines with J gene TRBJ2-2; a possible D gene is TRBD2 (6 bases). Germline V gene data show CDR1 as MDHEN and CDR2 as SYDVKM. V lost 7 bases, J lost 4 bases, and 13 bases lay in between. This CDR3 spans 14 amino acids. Written as DNA, the CDR3 is TGTGCCAGCATACCAGCGGGCACCACCGGGGAGCTGTTTTTT. This gives the protein CASIPAGTTGELFF.

The chain's CDR3 is CASSFTGTQETQYF. The CDR3 DNA is TGTGCCAGCAGCTTTACCGGGACCCAAGAGACCCAGTACTTC. This chain connects TRBV7-9 to TRBJ2-5; D might be TRBD1 or TRBD2, each matching 5 bases. Germline values: CDR1 SEHNR, CDR2 FQNEAQ (reference sequence). CDR3 length: 14 amino acids. V was clipped by 3 bases and J by 1 base, with 9 bases between them.

The chain couples TRBV27 to TRBJ2-7; TRBD2 matches at 12 bases. CDR3 length: 16 amino acids. Germline loops: CDR1 MNHEY, CDR2 SMNVEV (reference sequence). Trimming cost V 2 bases and J 0 bases; bases outside gene matches: 2. CDR3 nucleotide sequence: TGTGCCAGCAGTTTAGGACTAGCGGGGAGCTCCTACGAGCAGTACGTC. It is translated as CASSLGLAGSSYEQYV.

The chain uses TRBV7-3 and TRBJ2-1, with D perhaps TRBD1 (6 bases). Per germline, CDR1 SGHTA and CDR2 FQGTGA. The CDR3 sequence is 14 residues long. Trimming shortened V by 5 bases and J by 1 base, and 9 bases separated the two germline ends. The DNA of the CDR3 is TGTGCCAGCAGCCCGAGGGGGTCCTACAATGAGCAGTTCTTC. Its protein is CASSPRGSYNEQFF.

This clonotype was observed a few times. The chain links TRBV11-3 to TRBJ2-1; TRBD1 might be the D (7 bases). CDR3 length equals 18 residues. Trimming shortened V by 5 bases and J by 5 bases, and 25 bases separated the two germline ends. CDR1 and CDR2 (germline): SGHNT, YENEEA. For the CDR3, the DNA is TGTGCCAGCAGCGAGAACGGAATGACAGGGTCGGGGGACAATGAGCAGTTCTTC. Translating gives CASSENGMTGSGDNEQFF.

This clonotype was seen only once. The chain couples TRBV7-9 to TRBJ1-4; 7 bases align to TRBD1. Germline-derived CDR1 and CDR2 are SEHNR and FQNEAQ (reference sequence). CDR3 length: 15 residues. J was trimmed by 5 bases and V by 5 bases; bases with no gene match: 8. CDR3 protein: CASSPGQDTNEKLFF. The CDR3 coding sequence is TGTGCCAGCAGCCCCGGACAGGACACAAATGAAAAACTGTTTTTT.

This clonotype showed up many times. J is TRBJ2-1 and V is TRBV7-2; 12 bases are shared with TRBD2. The V and J ends lost 4 bases and 4 bases, in that order; junction bases with no gene match: 5. Germline assignment: CDR1 SGHTA and CDR2 FQGNSA. The CDR3 loop spans 16 amino acids. The CDR3 DNA follows: TGTGCCAGCAGCTACGCAGGACTAGCGGGGTACAATGAGCAGTTCTTC. This codes for CASSYAGLAGYNEQFF.

The CDR3 region is CASRLAQAADTQYF. CDR3 sequence (DNA): TGTGCCAGCAGACTAGCTCAAGCAGCAGATACGCAGTATTTT. The chain links TRBV6-1 to TRBJ2-3, with a weak D call TRBD2 (6 bases). V gave up 6 bases and J gave up 4 bases, with 14 bases separating them. Germline CDR1 and CDR2: MNHNS and SASEGT. The CDR3 totals 14 residues.

This clonotype was detected a few times. V gene TRBV19 combines with J gene TRBJ1-1, with D possibly being TRBD1 (6 bases). CDR3 length equals 18 residues. The germline V gene encodes CDR1 LNHDA and CDR2 SQIVND (reference sequence). Trimming took 2 bases from V and 6 from J, leaving 25 bases between them. CDR3 protein: CASSIRAPMTGATAEAFF. CDR3 DNA: TGTGCCAGTAGTATACGGGCCCCGATGACAGGAGCGACTGCTGAAGCTTTCTTT.

The V and J genes are TRBV6-1 and TRBJ1-6; maybe TRBD1 (5 bases). V dropped 6 bases and J dropped 8 bases, with 17 bases sitting between them. The length of the CDR3 is 15 residues. Germline V CDR1 and CDR2: MNHNS, SASEGT. CDR3 region: CASSGDGRGYSPLHF. The DNA of the CDR3 is TGTGCCAGCAGCGGGGACGGTCGAGGGTATTCACCCCTCCACTTT.

This clonotype was counted between two and nine times. The chain uses TRBV12-3 or TRBV12-4 and TRBJ1-3; D uncertain. CDR3 size: 14 residues. Trimming stripped 5 bases from V and 3 bases from J, with 11 bases between. DNA for the CDR3: TGTGCCAGCAGTCATCATGGGTATGGAAACACCATATATTTT. Its translation is CASSHHGYGNTIYF.